The text below deals with one TCR beta chain. This clonotype was picked up many times. The antigen this receptor binds is unknown. The input lacks base qualities; no much larger clone sits a single base away. The library came from multiplex PCR. TCRdb shows the sequencer as Illumina HiSeq 4000. TCR beta libraries were built with iRepertoire HTBI primers and Arm-PCR amplification of CDR3 regions. PCR products were gel purified before sequencing. As for how the authors treated the data: Gene usage analysis of CDR3 amino acid clonotypes used the approximately 62 TRBV and around 13 TRBJ segments found across samples. Filtered high-quality paired reads were merged into contigs using COPE and FqMerger. BLAST was used to align contigs to IMGT TRBV, TRBD and TRBJ reference genes, and CDR3 was defined according to IMGT. Highly expanded clones were defined as clonotypes with a frequency above 0.1%. Shannon entropy served as the measure of repertoire diversity, while the Gini coefficient captured V-J evenness. A clonotype was considered public if more than one individual shared it. The public reads were run again by TCRdb, first through fastp at Q25 and then through MiXCR, and only productive beta chains were kept. Each CDR3 protein appears once, grouped with its most common genes and DNA. The V and J calls and clone size are TCRdb's, not the authors'. For this sample the table gives fewer than 650,000 distinct CDR3 sequences, of which less than 20% were detected only once. 15% to 20% of the sample is in the top ten clones.

This entry is derived from a study of regulatory T cells in long-lasting Graves disease (dated by TCRdb to the early 2020s). Turning to the overall study: Antithyroid drugs had been taken for less than 3 months by newly diagnosed Graves' disease patients. Persistent Graves' disease patients were compared with newly diagnosed Graves' disease patients by peripheral blood TCR sequencing and RNA sequencing. The study took place in China and was registered as a clinical trial. A total of some 33 samples were covered by TCR sequencing, comprising some 13 persistent and around 20 newly diagnosed Graves' disease patients. Here is what the overall study found, with its caveats: A larger number of public clonotypes was shared among persistent patients (approximately 2,500) than among newly diagnosed patients (approximately 1,000). Sequencing and analysis were restricted to the TCR beta chain. The authors noted that the small sample size was a limitation that may lower accuracy. Preferential use of TRBV28, TRBJ1-2 and TRBJ2-5 was observed in persistent disease, whereas TRBV20-1 and TRBJ2-1 were favored in newly diagnosed disease. Compared with newly diagnosed patients, persistent Graves' disease patients had lower TCR Shannon entropy and fewer highly expanded clones, which suggests clonal expansion. Only peripheral blood was studied, because thyroid tissue, the primary lesion, was inaccessible.

What this sample's time point label stands for: newly diagnosed GD, antithyroid drugs for less than 3 months. RNA was extracted from PBMCs in TRIzol for both TCR sequencing and RNA sequencing. The diagnosis of Graves' disease was made according to American Thyroid Association guidelines. The patients came from an endocrinology department in Xi'an, China. From each patient, around 9 milliliters of peripheral blood was collected into an EDTA anticoagulant tube. PBMCs were isolated by Ficoll Paque Plus density gradient separation without further T cell sorting. RNA quality was checked with an Agilent 2100 Bioanalyzer and agarose gel, and concentration with a NanoDrop 2000. CDR1 MDHEN and CDR2 SYDVKM are derived from the germline V gene. The CDR3 runs 14 residues from the cysteine to the phenylalanine. Only the CDR3 part of the read is kept: 42 bases, read in frame from the first base. Cut back by 5 bases and 1 base, the V and J ends lie 11 bases apart.

This sample also belongs to another study, concerning T cells in Graves' hyperthyroidism and ophthalmopathy. The second study, in turn, reports: Stable Graves' hyperthyroidism was defined as the absence of progression to ophthalmopathy over 18 months of follow-up. Hyperthyroidism patients were aged 18 to 65 years and newly diagnosed, with disease duration of less than 2 months. Exclusion was applied to patients with uncontrolled infections, other autoimmune diseases, pregnancy or lactation. Diagnoses relied on clinical symptoms, serum thyroxine and TRAb, thyroid ultrasound and orbital computed tomography. The TCR CDR3 was subjected to a first round of RT-PCR using the HTBI primer set and the Qiagen OneStep RT-PCR kit. Most expanded thyroid clonotypes (frequency above 0.001) were also detected in blood, suggesting blood repertoires may reflect thyroid immune responses. A 13 V-J signature model separated ophthalmopathy from stable hyperthyroidism, with 87.88% sensitivity and 81.08% specificity in cross-validation and 80%/75% in testing. During validation, the model predicted progression to ophthalmopathy a median of roughly 7.1 months ahead of onset, with just under 71% sensitivity and 72% to 80% specificity. To identify TCR V-J signatures that set the groups apart, the researchers used a discovery cohort of 100 patients, made up of 43 with Graves' ophthalmopathy and 57 with stable Graves' hyperthyroidism. Prospective prediction of ophthalmopathy was tested in an independent validation cohort consisting of 18 to 20 hyperthyroidism patients and some 17 patients who later progressed to ophthalmopathy. For training and testing, the approximately 97 patients in the discovery cohort were randomly divided in a 7:3 ratio. In more than five Graves' hyperthyroidism patients, the study also compared T-cell repertoires from thyroid tissue with T-cell repertoires from blood. Once sampling was done, hyperthyroidism patients were given methimazole at a starting dose of 30 mg daily, whereas ophthalmopathy patients were given high-dose intravenous methylprednisolone. Libraries were constructed in a second round of multiplex PCR, after which size selection and purification were carried out. Sequencing of the libraries was done on an Illumina HiSeq2000 using paired-end 100 bp reads. SOAPnuke was used to process the raw data, with reads discarded if the reads contained adapters or uncalled bases, had a mean Phred below 15, or lacked an exact constant-primer or identifier match. COPE v1.2.5 was used to merge high-quality paired reads, and clonotypes were defined as unique nucleotide sequences. MiTCR v1.1 was used to align clonotypes to the IMGT TRBV, TRBD and TRBJ reference segments. Analysis was restricted to V-J combinations with a frequency above 0.0001, which covered just over 98% of repertoires. A TCS score was defined as the ratio of F50 (clonal expansion) to E x V (chaos), with BLOSUM62-based TCRdist applied between CDR3 peptides within each V-J. Welch's t-statistics and random forest reduced fewer than 550 V-J features to 13, which were used in a naive Bayes classifier (R e1071). Sample size was not statistically predetermined, and blinding of investigators to group allocation was not performed. According to the paper, TCR Vbeta CDR3 sequencing was carried out on 135 peripheral blood samples, which came from fewer than 50 ophthalmopathy, around 75 hyperthyroidism and around 17 progressor patients.

The input for sequencing was peripheral blood mononuclear cells (PBMCs), taken at new diagnosis, from a patient treated with antithyroid drugs. This TCR came from a young woman with Graves disease. Donor details come from another sample of the same person, matched by shared clones. The V and J genes are TRBV28 and TRBJ1-1; there is no confident call for the D gene. The CDR3 protein: CASSLWQTNTEAFF. The bases are TGTGCCAGCAGTCTTTGGCAGACGAACACTGAAGCTTTCTTT.